One and the same sample provided the 28 T cell receptor beta chains below, sequenced in a study of T cell responses to AZD1222 COVID-19 vaccine. The data were produced by immunoSEQ multiplex PCR, yet TCRdb's version contains in-frame clones alone and is incomplete. The sample yields some 150,000 clones, 92% seen once. This sample comprised peripheral blood, obtained on day 0 of MenACWY control vaccination. The receptors originated from an adult in good health.

The rearrangement uses TRBV27 and TRBJ1-5; perhaps TRBD1 as D (5 bases). This CDR3 has 14 residues. V was trimmed by 5 bases and J by 2 bases, leaving 10 bases between them. CDR1 is MNHEY, CDR2 SMNVEV, per germline (reference sequence). The CDR3 sequence is CASSRRDGNQPQHF. In DNA, the CDR3 is TGTGCCAGCAGTAGACGGGACGGCAATCAGCCCCAGCATTTT.

The chain joins TRBV7-6 to TRBJ2-7, with 9 bases identical to TRBD2. The CDR3 has 16 residues. The ends lost 5 bases at V and 6 bases at J; junction bases unmatched: 14. The germline CDR1 and CDR2 sequences are SGHVS and FNYEAQ. This chain's CDR3 is CASSPGRAGGPGEQYF. The DNA for the CDR3 is TGTGCCAGCAGCCCCGGGCGGGCGGGAGGGCCTGGCGAGCAGTACTTC.

The chain joins TRBV28 to TRBJ1-2; D unclear. Trimming cost V 6 bases and J 8 bases, with 10 bases left between them. Germline V gene lookup returns CDR1 MDHEN and CDR2 SYDVKM. The CDR3 covers 11 residues. This CDR3 is CASSPGVGYTF. CDR3 nucleotides: TGTGCCAGCAGCCCCGGGGTGGGCTACACCTTC.

This clone was recorded once. The V and J genes are TRBV19 and TRBJ2-1, with TRBD1 matching over 7 bases. Trimming took 6 bases from V and 9 from J; bases not matched to a gene: 11. This CDR3 contains 14 residues. Per the germline V gene, CDR1 is LNHDA and CDR2 is SQIVND (reference sequence). CDR3 coding DNA: TGTGCCAGTAGAAAACAGGGGAACACAGCTGAGCAGTTCTTC. It encodes CASRKQGNTAEQFF.

The rearrangement uses TRBV19 and TRBJ1-2, with D perhaps TRBD1 (6 bases). The CDR3 is 14 residues long. Germline assignment: CDR1 LNHDA and CDR2 SQIVND (reference sequence). V shed 5 bases and J shed 8 bases, with 18 bases lying between them. This CDR3 is CASSQVQGRDGYTF. For the CDR3, the DNA is TGTGCCAGTAGTCAAGTACAGGGTCGGGACGGCTACACCTTC.

This clone has only a few counts. V usage is TRBV5-8 and J usage is TRBJ1-5; D not resolved. The germline V gene encodes CDR1 SGHTS and CDR2 YDEGEE. The CDR3 has 15 amino acids. Trimming removed 0 bases at V and 0 bases at J, with 7 bases between. As DNA, the CDR3 is TGTGCCAGCAGCTTGGAGGTGGATAGCAATCAGCCCCAGCATTTT. It yields the protein CASSLEVDSNQPQHF.

CDR3 DNA: TGTGCCAGCTCACCACCAGAATACCGTAGCACAGATACGCAGTATTTT. It is translated as CASSPPEYRSTDTQYF. This chain connects TRBV18 to TRBJ2-3; D is ambiguous. Germline CDR1 is KGHSH and CDR2 is LQKENI. The CDR3 spans 16 residues. Trimming stripped 0 bases from V and 0 bases from J, with 10 bases between.

The chain couples TRBV4-1 to TRBJ2-7; D unresolved. Germline V gene data show CDR1 as MGHRA and CDR2 as YSYEKL. V gave up 1 base and J gave up 1 base, with 17 bases separating them. The CDR3 runs to 17 residues. CDR3 region: CASSQGPQSSRSYEQYF. The DNA for the CDR3 is TGCGCCAGCAGCCAAGGGCCCCAATCTTCTAGATCCTACGAGCAGTACTTC.

V and J are TRBV12-3 or TRBV12-4 and TRBJ2-7, with TRBD1 identical over 8 bases. The CDR3 extends over 12 amino acids. V dropped 4 bases and J dropped 7; count of bases not matched to a gene: 3. The CDR3 DNA follows: TGTGCCAGCAGTTGGACAGGGTTTGAGCAGTACTTC. This codes for CASSWTGFEQYF.

CDR3 nucleotide sequence: TGTGCCAGCAGCTTGAGGGGTGACAGCTCTGGAAACACCATATATTTT. It yields the protein CASSLRGDSSGNTIYF. J is TRBJ1-3 and V is TRBV7-6, with D tentatively TRBD1 (5 bases). The germline CDR1 and CDR2 sequences are SGHVS and FNYEAQ. This CDR3 contains 16 residues. V was trimmed by 3 bases and J by 0 bases, leaving 12 bases between them.

V usage is TRBV28 and J usage is TRBJ1-2; D unresolved. Deletions cut 3 bases from V and 7 bases from J, with 12 bases between. Germline V gene sequence: CDR1 MDHEN, CDR2 SYDVKM. The CDR3 has 13 residues. The CDR3 sequence is CASSFAKRLGYTF. The CDR3 bases are TGTGCCAGCAGTTTTGCAAAACGGCTTGGCTACACCTTC.

This clone was observed a single time. This chain uses TRBV28 with TRBJ1-5, with no clear D. V was trimmed by 6 bases and J by 7 bases, leaving 13 bases between them. The germline V gene has CDR1 MDHEN and CDR2 SYDVKM. The CDR3 contains 13 residues. The CDR3 is CASSLLVGQPQHF. The CDR3 DNA reads TGTGCCAGCAGCCTCCTAGTGGGGCAGCCCCAGCATTTT. The full variable domain, in which reference TRBV28 and TRBJ1-5 provide the parts outside the CDR3, is DVKVTQSSRYLVKRTGEKVFLECVQDMDHENMFWYRQDPGLGLRLIYFSYDVKMKEKGDIPEGYSVSREKKERFSLILESASTNQTSMYLCASSLLVGQPQHFGDGTRLSIL.

This chain uses TRBV28 with TRBJ1-1; weak D call: TRBD1 (5 bases). The V gene's germline CDR1 is MDHEN and CDR2 SYDVKM. Trimming shortened V by 7 bases and J by 12 bases, and 15 bases separated the two germline ends. This CDR3 has 11 residues. CDR3 in amino acids: CASTSRADPFF. Here the CDR3 DNA reads TGTGCCAGCACCTCCAGGGCGGATCCTTTCTTT.

This clone was found once. V and J are TRBV5-4 and TRBJ2-7; 8 bases fit TRBD2. Trimming at V came to 5 bases and at J to 2 bases, leaving 15 bases not matched to a gene. The CDR3 length is 17 residues. The germline V gene has CDR1 SGHNT and CDR2 YYREEE (reference sequence). CDR3 bases: TGTGCCAGCAGGAAACTTGGGGGCGGGAGGAGCCCCTACGAGCAGTACTTC. It yields the protein CASRKLGGGRSPYEQYF.

The chain joins TRBV5-4 to TRBJ2-3; the D is unclear. Germline V gene lookup returns CDR1 SGHNT and CDR2 YYREEE (reference sequence). The V and J ends lost 1 base and 5 bases respectively, with 5 bases between them. This CDR3 contains 12 residues. The CDR3 protein is CASSLPGDTQYF. The CDR3 nucleotides are TGTGCCAGCAGCTTGCCCGGAGATACGCAGTATTTT.

This clone was observed once. This sequence joins TRBV18 and TRBJ2-4, with a possible D match to TRBD2 (6 bases). V gave up 0 bases and J gave up 6 bases, with 21 bases separating them. CDR3 length equals 18 residues. Per the germline V gene, CDR1 is KGHSH and CDR2 is LQKENI. The CDR3 DNA follows: TGTGCCAGCTCACCACCACCTCTCGGGGGTGGGAGAATAAACATTCAGTACTTC. Translated, it gives CASSPPPLGGGRINIQYF.

The chain joins TRBV4-1 to TRBJ1-5; D gene unclear. Germline assignment: CDR1 MGHRA and CDR2 YSYEKL. CDR3 length equals 15 residues. Trimming removed 2 bases from V and 1 base from J, with 9 bases in between. CDR3 nucleotides: TGCGCCAGCAGCCAATATACGGGGAGCAATCAGCCCCAGCATTTT. Protein sequence: CASSQYTGSNQPQHF.

The chain carries TRBV10-1 and TRBJ2-1; possible D gene TRBD2, 5 bases. Germline V gives CDR1 WNHNN, CDR2 SYGVQD (reference sequence). V was trimmed by 5 bases and J by 12 bases, leaving 20 bases between them. CDR3 length equals 14 residues. The CDR3 sequence: CASSSGSPSAGQFF. CDR3 nucleotides: TGCGCCAGCAGTTCGGGTTCTCCGAGCGCGGGGCAGTTCTTC.

This sequence joins TRBV19 and TRBJ1-5; D unresolved. Looked up from germline, CDR1 is LNHDA and CDR2 is SQIVND (reference sequence). The CDR3 runs to 16 residues. V was pared by 3 bases and J by 0 bases, with 12 bases between. The CDR3 region has the DNA TGTGCCAGTAGTATGTTCCTCTGGAATAGCAATCAGCCCCAGCATTTT. This encodes CASSMFLWNSNQPQHF.

CDR3 DNA sequence: TGTGCCACCGAACAGTCCATGAACACTGAAGCTTTCTTT. It translates to CATEQSMNTEAFF. The J gene is TRBJ1-1, the V gene TRBV28; D is undetermined. From germline, CDR1 is MDHEN and CDR2 SYDVKM. Trimming pared 10 bases from V and 0 bases from J, leaving 12 bases between. This CDR3 contains 13 residues.

The V gene is TRBV6-4, the J gene TRBJ2-1; D gene ambiguous. Trimming left V 5 bases short and J 3 bases short, with 8 bases between. Germline V lookup: CDR1 MRHNA, CDR2 SNTAGT. The CDR3 covers 13 residues. CDR3 DNA: TGTGCCAGCAGTCAGACCCTCTACAATGAGCAGTTCTTC. As protein: CASSQTLYNEQFF.

In its sample, this clone was seen once. The chain links TRBV6-5 to TRBJ1-5; D possibly corresponds to TRBD1 (5 bases). Trimming removed 6 bases at V and 5 bases at J, with 14 bases between. This CDR3 has 14 residues. CDR1 is MNHEY, CDR2 SVGAGI, per germline. This CDR3 reads CASSPGTADQPQHF. The DNA for the CDR3 is TGTGCCAGCAGCCCCGGGACTGCCGATCAGCCCCAGCATTTT.

The chain uses TRBV3-1 (or the pseudogene TRBV3-2) and TRBJ1-2; D gene ambiguous. V lost 1 base and J 1 base, leaving 13 bases between the germline ends. The CDR3 is 16 amino acids. Germline V gene sequence: CDR1 LGHDT, CDR2 YNNKEL (reference sequence). DNA for the CDR3: TGTGCCAGCAGCCAAGTCGGAGGGTTTTATAACTATGGCTACACCTTC. Translated, it gives CASSQVGGFYNYGYTF.

The chain uses TRBV18 and TRBJ2-4; 8 bases fit TRBD1. Per germline, CDR1 KGHSH and CDR2 LQKENI. This CDR3 contains 16 residues. J lost 8 bases, V lost 3 bases, and 12 bases had no gene match. CDR3 nucleotide sequence: TGTGCCAGCTCACCGCGACCGACAGGGGCCGGGGACATTCAGTACTTC. This translates into CASSPRPTGAGDIQYF.

CDR3 in amino acids: CASSYIGFSPLHF. The CDR3 coding sequence is TGTGCCAGCAGTTACATAGGGTTCTCACCCCTCCACTTT. This chain uses TRBV6-5 with TRBJ1-6; D ambiguous. The germline V and J ends were trimmed by 2 bases and 10 bases, with 9 bases remaining between them. CDR3 size: 13 residues. Germline CDR1 MNHEY, CDR2 SVGAGI.

The V call is TRBV2, the J call TRBJ1-5, with D tentatively TRBD1 (5 bases). Germline assignment: CDR1 SNHLY and CDR2 FYNNEI. The CDR3 runs to 14 residues. The germline V and J ends were trimmed by 6 bases and 7 bases, with 16 bases remaining between them. The CDR3 DNA reads TGTGCCAGCAGCACGGCCAGGGCGGACCAGCCCCAGCATTTT. Translating it yields CASSTARADQPQHF. The complete variable domain, with remaining parts taken from reference TRBV2 and TRBJ1-5, reads EPEVTQTPSHQVTQMGQEVILRCVPISNHLYFYWYRQILGQKVEFLVSFYNNEISEKSEIFDDQFSVERPDGSNFTLKIRSTKLEDSAMYFCASSTARADQPQHFGDGTRLSIL.

The genes are TRBV27 and TRBJ2-1; D may be TRBD2 (5 bases). This CDR3 has 14 amino acids. V lost 4 bases and J 4 bases, leaving 11 bases between the germline ends. Germline CDR1 MNHEY, CDR2 SMNVEV (reference sequence). CDR3 region: CASSWESPYNEQFF. The CDR3 DNA reads as TGTGCCAGCAGTTGGGAGTCCCCGTACAATGAGCAGTTCTTC.

DNA of the CDR3: TGTGCCAGCAGCCCTCCTGGAGTGCAGCCCCAGCATTTT. Its translation: CASSPPGVQPQHF. The chain joins TRBV3-1 (or the pseudogene TRBV3-2) to TRBJ1-5; D not resolved. Germline CDR1 LGHDT, CDR2 YNNKEL (reference sequence). The CDR3 consists of 13 residues. V lost 4 bases to trimming and J lost 7 bases, with 11 bases between them.